This TCR beta chain emerged from a study of neurological immune-mediated disorders. The method for making cDNA was 5'RACE, and it used 10-nucleotide random UMIs. TCRdb re-derived calls from the 5' RACE reads in MiXCR, one entry per CDR3 protein. The sample contains more than 70,000 distinct CDR3 sequences, 17% of which appear only once. The germline V gene has CDR1 DFQATT and CDR2 SNEGSKA (reference sequence). J lost 1 base, V lost 2 bases, and 6 bases had no gene match. CDR3 size: 15 residues. This clonotype has a count of ten or more. Its antigen is still unknown. Points from the study as a whole: Private repertoires in all groups were suggested by the absence of shared CDR3 amino acid sequences among expanded clones across subjects.

A blood bank in Maryland, USA, provided the volunteers who served as healthy controls. Unsorted libraries were prepared from 2 million PBMCs held at -80 C. This receptor was identified in a woman aged 40-49 years in good health. This chain connects TRBV20-1 to TRBJ2-7; 9 positions match TRBD2. The specimen was PBMCs. CDR3 in DNA: TGCAGTGCTAGAAACCTAGCGGGGAGTTCCTACGAGCAGTACTTC. It is translated as CSARNLAGSSYEQYF.